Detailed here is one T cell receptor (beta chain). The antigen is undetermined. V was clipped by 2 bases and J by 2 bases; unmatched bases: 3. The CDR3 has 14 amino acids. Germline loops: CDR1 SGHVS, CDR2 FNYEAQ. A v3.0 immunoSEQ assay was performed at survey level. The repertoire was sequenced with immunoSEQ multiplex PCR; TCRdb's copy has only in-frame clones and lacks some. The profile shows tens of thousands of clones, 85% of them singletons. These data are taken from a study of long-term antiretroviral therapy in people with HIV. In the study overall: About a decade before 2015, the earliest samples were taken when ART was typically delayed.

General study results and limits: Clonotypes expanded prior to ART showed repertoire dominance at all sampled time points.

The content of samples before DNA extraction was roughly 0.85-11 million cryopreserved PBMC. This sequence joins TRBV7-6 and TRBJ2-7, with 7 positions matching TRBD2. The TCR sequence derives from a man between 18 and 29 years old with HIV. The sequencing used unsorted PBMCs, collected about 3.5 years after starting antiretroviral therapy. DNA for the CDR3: TGTGCCAGCAGCTTAAAAGCGGGACCCTACGAGCAGTACTTC. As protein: CASSLKAGPYEQYF.